A single sample is the source of the 29 T cell receptor beta chains below, sequenced in a study of blood T cell repertoires in COVID-19. Some clones are missing from TCRdb's copy, which holds only in-frame ones; the method was immunoSEQ multiplex PCR. Found here are over 85,000 clones, 88% of them singletons; the top ten hold around 3.2%. The sequencing input was peripheral blood. The source is a woman between 45 and 65 years old with acute or convalescent COVID-19.

This chain uses TRBV28 with TRBJ1-1; D unresolved. Trimming cost V 6 bases and J 1 base, with 3 bases left between them. There are 11 residues in the CDR3. CDR1 is MDHEN and CDR2 is SYDVKM in the germline V gene. Written as DNA, the CDR3 is TGTGCCAGCAGGAGGAACACTGAAGCTTTCTTT. This translates into CASRRNTEAFF.

CDR3 loop: CASSLGRAYEQYF. The CDR3 DNA sequence: TGTGCCAGCAGTTTGGGGAGGGCCTACGAGCAGTACTTC. The chain has TRBV27 and TRBJ2-7, with 7 bases that match TRBD2. The germline gives CDR1 MNHEY, CDR2 SMNVEV (reference sequence). The ends lost 3 bases at V and 2 bases at J; junction bases unmatched: 1. The CDR3 runs to 13 residues.

This rearrangement joins TRBV2 to TRBJ2-2; possibly TRBD1 for D (6 bases). V was shortened by 1 base and J by 6 bases, with 12 bases between the two germline ends. This CDR3 region has 15 residues. Germline values: CDR1 SNHLY, CDR2 FYNNEI. Written as DNA, the CDR3 is TGTGCCAGCAGTGAAGGGCAGGGGATGGCCGGGGAGCTGTTTTTT. Translation gives CASSEGQGMAGELFF.

The V call is TRBV5-1, the J call TRBJ2-5; 7 bases are a match to TRBD1. V lost 1 base, J lost 5 bases, and 17 bases stayed unmatched. The CDR3 runs to 18 residues. In germline, CDR1 is SGHRS, CDR2 YFSETQ. The DNA of the CDR3 is TGCGCCAGCAGCTTGAGGGGGCTAGCCGAGGTTTCTAGGGAGACCCAGTACTTC. Translated: CASSLRGLAEVSRETQYF.

This clone was seen only once. V usage is TRBV5-1 and J usage is TRBJ2-2; 7 bases match TRBD2. The junction had 3 bases not matched to a gene; V was cut back by 1 base and J by 3 bases. Germline CDR1 is SGHRS and CDR2 is YFSETQ. This CDR3 comprises 15 residues. CDR3 protein: CASSLWAGDTGELFF. The CDR3 DNA reads as TGCGCCAGCAGCTTGTGGGCGGGAGACACCGGGGAGCTGTTTTTT.

This chain uses TRBV5-4 with TRBJ2-7; 13 nucleotides agree with TRBD2. Germline loops: CDR1 SGHNT, CDR2 YYREEE (reference sequence). V was pared by 3 bases and J by 5 bases, with 2 bases of the junction left unmatched. There are 14 residues in the CDR3. The CDR3 here is CASSWGLAGNEQYF. The CDR3 bases are TGTGCCAGCAGCTGGGGACTAGCGGGAAACGAGCAGTACTTC.

This CDR3 is CASSYSRLGLGYGYTF. The DNA of the CDR3 is TGTGCCAGCAGTTACTCGAGGCTTGGTTTGGGCTATGGCTACACCTTC. The chain joins TRBV6-5 to TRBJ1-2; the D is unclear. Germline V gene lookup returns CDR1 MNHEY and CDR2 SVGAGI. The ends were cut back, 0 bases at V and 4 bases at J, with 15 bases in the middle. This CDR3 is 16 amino acids long.

The V gene is TRBV5-1, the J gene TRBJ2-1; 9 bases line up with TRBD2. The CDR3 covers 15 residues. Losses at the gene ends were 1 base for V and 6 bases for J; bases not matched to a gene: 5. Per the germline V gene, CDR1 is SGHRS and CDR2 is YFSETQ. DNA for the CDR3: TGCGCCAGCAGCTTGCAGGGGACTAGCTTCAATGAGCAGTTCTTC. Protein: CASSLQGTSFNEQFF. The complete variable domain, with remaining parts taken from reference TRBV5-1 and TRBJ2-1, reads KAGVTQTPRYLIKTRGQQVTLSCSPISGHRSVSWYQQTPGQGLQFLFEYFSETQRNKGNFPGRFSGRQFSNSRSEMNVSTLELGDSALYLCASSLQGTSFNEQFFGPGTRLTVL.

The rearrangement uses TRBV11-2 and TRBJ1-1; D might be TRBD1 (5 bases). V was cut by 2 bases and J by 5 bases, with 9 bases left in between. CDR1 and CDR2 (germline): SGHAT, FQNNGV. CDR3 size: 13 residues. In DNA form, the CDR3 reads TGTGCCAGCAGCTTACTCAGGGCTACTGAAGCTTTCTTT. Translation: CASSLLRATEAFF.

This clone has just one count. This chain links TRBV2 with TRBJ1-5, with D perhaps matching TRBD1 (6 bases). Germline V CDR1 and CDR2: SNHLY, FYNNEI. This CDR3 has 15 residues. The V and J ends lost 7 bases and 4 bases respectively, with 17 bases between them. The CDR3 DNA is TGTGCCAGCAATCGGCAGGGGATTGGAAATCAGCCCCAGCATTTT. Translation gives CASNRQGIGNQPQHF.

In its sample, this clone was seen once. V gene TRBV15 combines with J gene TRBJ1-6; 7 bases agree with TRBD1. CDR1 LNHNV and CDR2 YYDKDF come from the germline V gene (reference sequence). With V trimmed by 0 bases and J by 10 bases, 9 bases remained unmatched. The CDR3 consists of 16 residues. The CDR3 here is CATSREAGRGQSPLHF. CDR3 DNA sequence: TGTGCCACCAGCAGAGAGGCGGGAAGGGGGCAATCACCCCTCCACTTT.

The genes are TRBV7-8 and TRBJ2-7, with D perhaps matching TRBD1 (5 bases). Germline V gene sequence: CDR1 SGHVS, CDR2 FQNEAQ. The CDR3 has 15 amino acids. V lost 1 base and J 0 bases, leaving 10 bases between the germline ends. CDR3 sequence: CASSLEGPYSYEQYF. The CDR3 DNA reads as TGTGCCAGCAGCTTAGAGGGGCCCTACTCCTACGAGCAGTACTTC. Complete variable domain (other parts from reference TRBV7-8 and TRBJ2-7): GAGVSQSPRYKVAKRGQDVALRCDPISGHVSLFWYQQALGQGPEFLTYFQNEAQLDKSGLPSDRFFAERPEGSVSTLKIQRTQQEDSAVYLCASSLEGPYSYEQYFGPGTRLTVT.

The chain carries TRBV19 and TRBJ1-3; 7 positions agree with TRBD1. This CDR3 is built from 15 residues. Trimming took 3 bases from V and 0 from J; bases not matched to a gene: 2. Germline CDR1 reads LNHDA; CDR2 reads SQIVND (reference sequence). DNA for the CDR3: TGTGCCAGTAGTATTTCAGGGGGCTCTGGAAACACCATATATTTT. It yields the protein CASSISGGSGNTIYF.

V usage is TRBV2 and J usage is TRBJ1-3; possibly TRBD1 for D (6 bases). This CDR3 has 17 residues. CDR1 is SNHLY and CDR2 is FYNNEI in the germline V gene. Trimming took 3 bases from V and 0 from J, leaving 15 bases between them. The CDR3 protein is CASSDPPGGISGNTIYF. The CDR3 DNA sequence: TGTGCCAGCAGTGACCCCCCGGGGGGCATCTCTGGAAACACCATATATTTT.

The gene calls are TRBV9 and TRBJ1-1, with D perhaps matching TRBD1 (6 bases). This CDR3 spans 14 amino acids. Trimming shortened V by 4 bases and J by 1 base, and 11 bases separated the two germline ends. The V gene's germline CDR1 is SGDLS and CDR2 YYNGEE. CDR3 amino acids: CASSSRGQNTEAFF. CDR3 nucleotides: TGTGCCAGCAGCTCCCGGGGACAGAACACTGAAGCTTTCTTT.

The chain uses TRBV5-1 and TRBJ2-7; 9 nucleotides match TRBD1. The CDR3 extends over 13 amino acids. Germline CDR1 SGHRS, CDR2 YFSETQ. V lost 4 bases and J lost 6; bases outside the gene matches: 5. CDR3 region: CASSVGQGLEQYF. In nucleotides, the CDR3 is TGCGCCAGCAGCGTTGGACAGGGGCTCGAGCAGTACTTC.

The J gene is TRBJ1-1, the V gene TRBV27, with D unresolved. Deletions cut 5 bases from V and 7 bases from J, with 17 bases between. The germline CDR1 and CDR2 sequences are MNHEY and SMNVEV (reference sequence). This CDR3 spans 14 amino acids. The DNA for the CDR3 is TGTGCCAGCAGTAGGTGGGCTGATATTGGTGAAGCTTTCTTT. As protein: CASSRWADIGEAFF.

The rearrangement links TRBV18 to TRBJ2-1; possible D gene TRBD1, 5 bases. The length of the CDR3 is 14 residues. Trimming cost V 7 bases and J 8 bases, with 18 bases left between them. CDR1 and CDR2 from the germline V gene are KGHSH and LQKENI. Here the CDR3 DNA reads TGTGCCAGCTGTGACAGTATCGAGAGCGATGAGCAGTTCTTC. This gives the protein CASCDSIESDEQFF.

CDR3 protein: CASSGPGQLNTEAFF. In nucleotides, the CDR3 is TGCGCCAGCAGTGGCCCGGGACAACTGAACACTGAAGCTTTCTTT. V gene TRBV10-2 combines with J gene TRBJ1-1; maybe TRBD1 (6 bases). Germline V gives CDR1 WSHSY, CDR2 SAAADI. This CDR3 comprises 15 residues. Trimming took off 4 bases at V and 0 bases at J, with 12 bases between the two ends.

The CDR3 region is CAWTGQMYGEQYF. In DNA form, the CDR3 reads TGTGCCTGGACTGGACAAATGTACGGCGAGCAGTACTTC. This chain connects TRBV30 to TRBJ2-7; D perhaps matches TRBD1 (5 bases). The CDR3 totals 13 residues. V was trimmed by 4 bases and J by 6 bases, leaving 16 bases between them. Germline V lookup: CDR1 GTSNPN, CDR2 SVGIG (reference sequence).

Only a few counts were recorded for this clone. The chain is built from TRBV21-1 and TRBJ1-5; the table gives TRBD1 as D, unverified against the DNA. TRBV21-1 corresponds to a pseudogene. This CDR3 comprises 16 residues. Written as DNA, the CDR3 is TGTGCCAGCAGCAACCGGGACAGGGCACGATATCAGCCCCAGCATTTT. Amino acid sequence: CASSNRDRARYQPQHF.

The rearrangement joins TRBV5-1 to TRBJ2-7; tentatively, D is TRBD2 (5 bases). CDR1 SGHRS and CDR2 YFSETQ come from the germline V gene. The CDR3 has 14 amino acids. V gave up 6 bases and J gave up 3 bases, with 16 bases separating them. The CDR3 DNA sequence: TGCGCCAGCATGAGGGTGCCTGGACTCTACGAGCAGTACTTC. As protein: CASMRVPGLYEQYF.

This clone was seen only once. The chain has TRBV7-7 and TRBJ2-1; perhaps TRBD1 as D (6 bases). Trimming stripped 3 bases from V and 8 bases from J, with 17 bases between. Germline values: CDR1 SSHAT, CDR2 FNYEAQ (reference sequence). The CDR3 covers 15 residues. For the CDR3, the DNA is TGTGCCAGCAGCTTGACCCGAACAGGGATCCATGAGCAGTTCTTC. It translates to CASSLTRTGIHEQFF.

V usage is TRBV19 and J usage is TRBJ1-6; D perhaps matches TRBD1 (6 bases). The CDR3 extends over 16 amino acids. V lost 6 bases and J lost 6, with 18 bases in between. Germline V gene data show CDR1 as LNHDA and CDR2 as SQIVND (reference sequence). Here the CDR3 DNA reads TGTGCCAGTAGCAAGACACGGACGGACAGTAATTCACCCCTCCACTTT. As protein: CASSKTRTDSNSPLHF.

The V call is TRBV18, the J call TRBJ1-3; D not certain. The CDR3 consists of 14 residues. V lost 2 bases and J lost 3, with 8 bases in between. From germline, CDR1 is KGHSH and CDR2 LQKENI. Here the CDR3 reads CASSPTGYGNTIYF. CDR3 sequence (DNA): TGTGCCAGCTCACCAACGGGTTATGGAAACACCATATATTTT.

The rearrangement joins TRBV6-5 to TRBJ2-7; D perhaps matches TRBD1 (7 bases). The germline V gene has CDR1 MNHEY and CDR2 SVGAGI. This CDR3 contains 13 residues. The V end lost 6 bases, the J end lost 4 bases, and 13 bases lay between the germline ends. The CDR3, as DNA: TGTGCCAGCAGGGAGGGACAGCTATACGAGCAGTACTTC. Its protein is CASREGQLYEQYF.

J is TRBJ2-1 and V is TRBV12-3 or TRBV12-4; D is uncertain. V was pared by 5 bases and J by 2 bases, with 7 bases between. The CDR3 runs 13 residues. DNA of the CDR3: TGTGCCAGCAGTCCGACACCCTACAATGAGCAGTTCTTC. This gives the protein CASSPTPYNEQFF.

The V gene is TRBV6-1, the J gene TRBJ2-3, with a weak D call TRBD2 (5 bases). V shed 1 base and J shed 3 bases, with 11 bases lying between them. This CDR3 is built from 15 residues. Germline lookup yields CDR1 MNHNS and CDR2 SASEGT. In DNA form, the CDR3 reads TGTGCCAGCAGTGAAGATGAGGGCGCGACAGATACGCAGTATTTT. Protein sequence: CASSEDEGATDTQYF.

This chain joins TRBV3-1 (or the pseudogene TRBV3-2) and TRBJ2-2; 10 positions agree with TRBD2. The V segment lost 0 bases and the J segment 4 bases; nucleotides outside the gene matches: 8. This CDR3 spans 18 amino acids. Germline V lookup: CDR1 LGHDT, CDR2 YNNKEL (reference sequence). CDR3 coding DNA: TGTGCCAGCAGCCAAGAGAGCCGAGCGGGAGGGGCCACCGGGGAGCTGTTTTTT. It codes for CASSQESRAGGATGELFF.